The 8 T cell receptor beta chains reported below all come from one sample, sequenced in a study of T cells in Graves' hyperthyroidism and ophthalmopathy. Amplified TCR beta CDR3 regions derived from RNA transcripts. The study used the HTBI primer set for a first-round RT-PCR of the TCR CDR3. MiXCR, applied by TCRdb to the multiplex PCR reads, yields one record per CDR3 protein. The sample includes some 800,000 distinct CDR3 sequences, 38% of them seen just once. The sequencing input was blood. These receptors were collected from a man younger than 35 with Graves' hyperthyroidism.

This clonotype was seen a few times. The gene calls are TRBV7-2 and TRBJ1-1, with a weak D call TRBD1 (6 bases). V lost 5 bases and J 6 bases, leaving 22 bases between the germline ends. CDR3 length: 16 amino acids. The germline CDR1 and CDR2 sequences are SGHTA and FQGNSA. CDR3 nucleotides: TGTGCCAGCAGCCGCAACTTTGGAACAGGGAGGGCTGAAGCTTTCTTT. It specifies CASSRNFGTGRAEAFF. Full variable domain (outside the CDR3, taken from reference TRBV7-2 and TRBJ1-1): GAGVSQSPSNKVTEKGKDVELRCDPISGHTALYWYRQSLGQGLEFLIYFQGNSAPDKSGLPSDRFSAERTGGSVSTLTIQRTQQEDSAVYLCASSRNFGTGRAEAFFGQGTRLTVV.

This clonotype was observed at least ten times. V is TRBV9 and J is TRBJ1-6, with D unresolved. Germline CDR1 reads SGDLS; CDR2 reads YYNGEE. CDR3 length equals 15 residues. V was clipped by 0 bases and J by 7 bases, with 11 bases between them. CDR3 DNA sequence: TGTGCCAGCAGCGTAGGGGGTTTAGAGAATTCACCCCTCCACTTT. Its protein is CASSVGGLENSPLHF.

The V and J genes are TRBV20-1 and TRBJ1-2; D remains unclear. Germline lookup yields CDR1 DFQATT and CDR2 SNEGSKA (reference sequence). Trimming took off 8 bases at V and 7 bases at J, with 17 bases between the two ends. The CDR3 length is 12 residues. CDR3 nucleotide sequence: TGCAGTTACATGGGAACAGTCCTTGGCTACACCTTC. Amino acid sequence: CSYMGTVLGYTF.

Here the CDR3 reads CASSPPHGTRPAATQYF. For the CDR3, the DNA is TGCGCCAGCAGCCCGCCACACGGGACTAGGCCGGCGGCGACCCAGTACTTC. The V and J genes are TRBV5-1 and TRBJ2-5; TRBD2 agrees at 8 bases. The trim removed 4 bases at V and 7 bases at J, leaving 18 bases unmatched. Germline V CDR1 and CDR2: SGHRS, YFSETQ. The CDR3 covers 17 residues.

This rearrangement joins TRBV11-1 to TRBJ2-2, with D possibly being TRBD1 or TRBD2 (5 bases each). Per the germline V gene, CDR1 is SGHAT and CDR2 is FQDESV (reference sequence). The CDR3 runs 13 residues. The V end lost 5 bases, the J end lost 6 bases, and 10 bases lay between the germline ends. Here the CDR3 DNA reads TGTGCCAGCAGCGTTGAGGGGCCCGGGGAGCTGTTTTTT. Translated: CASSVEGPGELFF.

The rearrangement joins TRBV7-9 to TRBJ2-1; D is unresolved. The V end lost 5 bases, the J end lost 9 bases, and 11 bases lay between the germline ends. Germline assignment: CDR1 SEHNR and CDR2 FQNEAQ (reference sequence). This CDR3 contains 12 residues. DNA for the CDR3: TGTGCCAGCAGCCTATCCCCCAGTGAGCAGTTCTTC. Protein sequence: CASSLSPSEQFF.

There are a few counts of this clonotype. The DNA is left out, because the CDR3 cannot be placed on it with certainty; the CDR3 is given as TCRdb lists it. This chain links TRBV2 with TRBJ1-2; the D call TRBD1 from the table was never checked on the DNA. The CDR3 sequence runs 12 residues, both termini included. Germline-derived CDR1 and CDR2 are SNHLY and FYNNEI. CDR3: CASSEWGQGNTF.

The chain links TRBV4-3 to TRBJ2-2, with 8 bases identical to TRBD2. Trimming took 7 bases from V and 5 from J; bases not matched to a gene: 9. The CDR3 is made up of 15 amino acids. The germline CDR1 and CDR2 sequences are LGHNA and YSLEER. CDR3 nucleotides: TGCGCCAGCACTCCGGGACTAGGGGGAACCGGGGAGCTGTTTTTT. Its translation: CASTPGLGGTGELFF.